The following is a T cell receptor beta chain sequence with its context. The sample originates from a study of technical replicates of blood from a few donors. Germline V CDR1 and CDR2: LGHNA, YNFKEQ. The germline V and J ends were trimmed by 4 bases and 2 bases, with 13 bases remaining between them. The CDR3 has 15 residues. Profiled with immunoSEQ multiplex PCR; TCRdb holds only in-frame clones, not every one. The data hold around 83,000 clones, with more than 90% observed a single time. Sequencing input: T cells isolated from PBMCs. The clonotype comes from a human donor in good health. Some clones in this sample may be carry-over from other donors' samples. J is TRBJ2-3 and V is TRBV4-2; D might be TRBD2 (5 bases). The CDR3 protein is CASSPEADFTDTQYF. CDR3 DNA sequence: TGTGCCAGCAGCCCCGAAGCGGACTTCACAGATACGCAGTATTTT.